This T cell receptor (beta chain) derives from a study of blood T cell repertoires in COVID-19. As for the study in general: PBMCs, B-cell-depleted T cells, or T cells were the source of the cDNA or gDNA that made up the material.

Those enrolled, adults aged about 18 to 89 years, came from about two dozen US areas. The authors' processing: Reference gene primer amplification yielded estimated nucleated cell counts. Libraries were prepared by immunoSEQ multiplex PCR; TCRdb keeps only in-frame clonotypes and omits some of them. V and J calls and clone size are those listed in that table; D and trimming were worked out from the DNA. The table lists about 140,000 clones, approximately 79% of them singletons. CDR3 length: 13 amino acids. CDR1 and CDR2 (germline): MNHEY, SVGAGI. With 0 bases removed from V and 7 bases from J, the gap between germline ends came to 9 bases.

The clonotype comes from a woman between 50 and 59 years old who had recovered from COVID-19. This chain links TRBV6-5 with TRBJ1-1; no clear D. Sequencing input: PBMCs or T cells enriched from blood (not recorded which). This CDR3 reads CASSYSTPSEAFF. CDR3 DNA sequence: TGTGCCAGCAGTTACTCTACCCCCAGTGAAGCTTTCTTT.